The entry below gives a single T cell receptor (beta chain) sequence along with its context. This record belongs to a study of technical replicates of blood from several donors. CDR1 and CDR2 from the germline V gene are MGHDK and SYGVNS. This CDR3 has 11 amino acids. V was trimmed by 6 bases and J by 7 bases, leaving 9 bases between them. Sequencing was performed with immunoSEQ multiplex PCR; in TCRdb, only in-frame clones are kept and a portion is missing. The sample holds about 66,000 clones; roughly 97% are singletons and the top ten take roughly 0.26%. This TCR came from a human donor in good health. The chain has TRBV25-1 and TRBJ1-1, with D unresolved. Sequencing was carried out using T cells isolated from PBMCs. CDR3 region: CASRGLIEAFF. For the CDR3, the DNA is TGTGCCAGCAGGGGCCTCATTGAAGCTTTCTTT.